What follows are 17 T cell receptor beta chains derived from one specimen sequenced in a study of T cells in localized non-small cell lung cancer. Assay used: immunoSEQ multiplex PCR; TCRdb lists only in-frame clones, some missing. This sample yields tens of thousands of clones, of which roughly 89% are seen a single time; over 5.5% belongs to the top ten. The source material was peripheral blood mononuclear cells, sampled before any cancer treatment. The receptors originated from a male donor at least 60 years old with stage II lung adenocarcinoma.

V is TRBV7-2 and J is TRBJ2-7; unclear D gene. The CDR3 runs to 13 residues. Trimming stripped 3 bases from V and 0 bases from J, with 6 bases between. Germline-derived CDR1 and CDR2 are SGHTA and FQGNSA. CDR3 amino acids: CASSFWPSYEQYF. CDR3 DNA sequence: TGTGCCAGCAGCTTCTGGCCCTCCTACGAGCAGTACTTC.

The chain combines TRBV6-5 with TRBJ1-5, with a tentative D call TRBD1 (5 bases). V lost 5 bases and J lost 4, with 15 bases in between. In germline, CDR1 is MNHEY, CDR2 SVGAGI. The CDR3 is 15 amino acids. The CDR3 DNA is TGTGCCAGCAGTCCCTGGGGGAGGGGAAATCAGCCCCAGCATTTT. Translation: CASSPWGRGNQPQHF.

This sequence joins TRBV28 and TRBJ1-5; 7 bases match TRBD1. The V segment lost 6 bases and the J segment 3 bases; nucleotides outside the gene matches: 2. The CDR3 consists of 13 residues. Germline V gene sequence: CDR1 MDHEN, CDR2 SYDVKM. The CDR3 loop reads CASRTGSNQPQHF. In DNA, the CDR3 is TGTGCCAGCAGGACAGGGTCCAATCAGCCCCAGCATTTT.

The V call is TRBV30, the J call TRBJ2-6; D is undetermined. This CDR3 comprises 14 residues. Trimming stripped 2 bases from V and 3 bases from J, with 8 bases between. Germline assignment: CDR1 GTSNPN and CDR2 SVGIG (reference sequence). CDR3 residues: CAWSRQVGANVLTF. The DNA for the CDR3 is TGTGCCTGGAGTCGGCAGGTTGGGGCCAACGTCCTGACTTTC.

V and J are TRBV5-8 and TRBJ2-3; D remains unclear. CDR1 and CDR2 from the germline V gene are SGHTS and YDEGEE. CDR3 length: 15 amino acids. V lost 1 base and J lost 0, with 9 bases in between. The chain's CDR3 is CASSLSIASTDTQYF. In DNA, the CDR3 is TGTGCCAGCAGCTTGTCCATCGCTAGCACAGATACGCAGTATTTT.

CDR3 residues: CASNNRGSEEKLFF. Here the CDR3 DNA reads TGTGCCAGCAACAACAGGGGGTCGGAGGAAAAACTGTTTTTT. The V and J genes are TRBV6-6 and TRBJ1-4; TRBD1 matches at 8 bases. This CDR3 spans 14 amino acids. Germline V CDR1 and CDR2: MNHNY, SVGAGI (reference sequence). V shed 7 bases and J 8 bases; nucleotides not matched to a gene: 9.

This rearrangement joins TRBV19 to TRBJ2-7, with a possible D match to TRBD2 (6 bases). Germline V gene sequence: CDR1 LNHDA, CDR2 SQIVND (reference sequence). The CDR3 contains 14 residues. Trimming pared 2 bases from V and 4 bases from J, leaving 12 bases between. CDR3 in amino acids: CASSIKPGRYEQYF. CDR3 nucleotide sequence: TGTGCCAGTAGTATAAAGCCAGGGAGGTACGAGCAGTACTTC.

CDR3 amino acids: CSARRETQYF. The CDR3 nucleotides read TGCAGTGCTAGGCGAGAGACCCAGTACTTC. V gene TRBV20-1 combines with J gene TRBJ2-5; D is undetermined. Germline V lookup: CDR1 DFQATT, CDR2 SNEGSKA (reference sequence). Trimming removed 3 bases from V and 4 bases from J, with 3 bases in between. The CDR3 is 10 amino acids.

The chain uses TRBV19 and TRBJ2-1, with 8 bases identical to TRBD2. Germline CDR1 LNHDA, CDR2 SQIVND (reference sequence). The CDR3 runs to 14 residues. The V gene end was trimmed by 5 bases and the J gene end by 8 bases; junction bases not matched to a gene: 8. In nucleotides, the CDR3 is TGTGCCAGTAGTTACGGGGGGGCCTGGGATGAGCAGTTCTTC. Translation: CASSYGGAWDEQFF.

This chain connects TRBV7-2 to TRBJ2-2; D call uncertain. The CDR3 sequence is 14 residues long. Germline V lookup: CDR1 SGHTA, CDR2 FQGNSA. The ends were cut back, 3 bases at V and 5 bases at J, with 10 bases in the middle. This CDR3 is CASSLNPMTGELFF. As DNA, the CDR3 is TGTGCCAGCAGCTTGAACCCAATGACCGGGGAGCTGTTTTTT.

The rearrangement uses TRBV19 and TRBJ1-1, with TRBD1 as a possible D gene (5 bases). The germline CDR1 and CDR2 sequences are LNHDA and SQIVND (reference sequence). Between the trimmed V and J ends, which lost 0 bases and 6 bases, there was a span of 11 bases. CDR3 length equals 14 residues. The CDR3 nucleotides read TGTGCCAGTAGTATAGATCGATGGGGCGCTGAAGCTTTCTTT. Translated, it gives CASSIDRWGAEAFF.

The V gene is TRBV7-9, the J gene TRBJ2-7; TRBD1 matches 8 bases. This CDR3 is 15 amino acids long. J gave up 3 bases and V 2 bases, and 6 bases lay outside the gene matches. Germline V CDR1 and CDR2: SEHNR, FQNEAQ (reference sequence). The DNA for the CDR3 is TGTGCCAGCAGCTTATCACGGACAGGGAACTACGAGCAGTACTTC. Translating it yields CASSLSRTGNYEQYF.

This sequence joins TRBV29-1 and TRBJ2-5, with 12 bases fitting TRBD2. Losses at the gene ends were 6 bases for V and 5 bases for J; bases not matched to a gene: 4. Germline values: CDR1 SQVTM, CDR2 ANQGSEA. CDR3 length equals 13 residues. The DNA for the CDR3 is TGCAGCGTGGTTACTAGCGGGGGGGAGACCCAGTACTTC. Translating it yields CSVVTSGGETQYF.

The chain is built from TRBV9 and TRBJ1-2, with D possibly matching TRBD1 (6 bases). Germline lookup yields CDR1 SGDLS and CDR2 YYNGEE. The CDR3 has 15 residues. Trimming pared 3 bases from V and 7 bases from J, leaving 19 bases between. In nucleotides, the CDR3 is TGTGCCAGCAGCGGCGGTGGGACATATACCTCTGGCTACACCTTC. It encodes CASSGGGTYTSGYTF. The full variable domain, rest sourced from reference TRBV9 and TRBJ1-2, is DSGVTQTPKHLITATGQRVTLRCSPRSGDLSVYWYQQSLDQGLQFLIQYYNGEERAKGNILERFSAQQFPDLHSELNLSSLELGDSALYFCASSGGGTYTSGYTFGSGTRLTVV.

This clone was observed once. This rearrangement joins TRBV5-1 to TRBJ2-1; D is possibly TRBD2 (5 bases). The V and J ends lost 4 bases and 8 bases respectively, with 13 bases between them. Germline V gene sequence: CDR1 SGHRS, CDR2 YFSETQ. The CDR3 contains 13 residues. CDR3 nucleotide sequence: TGCGCCAGCAGCGTCCCCGGGGTAGATGAGCAGTTCTTC. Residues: CASSVPGVDEQFF. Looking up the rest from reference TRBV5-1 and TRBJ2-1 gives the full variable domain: KAGVTQTPRYLIKTRGQQVTLSCSPISGHRSVSWYQQTPGQGLQFLFEYFSETQRNKGNFPGRFSGRQFSNSRSEMNVSTLELGDSALYLCASSVPGVDEQFFGPGTRLTVL.

CDR3 residues: CASKGTSGFGELFF. DNA of the CDR3: TGTGCCAGTAAAGGGACTAGCGGCTTCGGGGAGCTGTTTTTT. This chain connects TRBV19 to TRBJ2-2; TRBD2 matches at 11 bases. Germline loops: CDR1 LNHDA, CDR2 SQIVND (reference sequence). This CDR3 has 14 residues. V was clipped by 7 bases and J by 7 bases; unmatched bases: 5. Looking up the rest from reference TRBV19 and TRBJ2-2 gives the full variable domain: DGGITQSPKYLFRKEGQNVTLSCEQNLNHDAMYWYRQDPGQGLRLIYYSQIVNDFQKGDIAEGYSVSREKKESFPLTVTSAQKNPTAFYLCASKGTSGFGELFFGEGSRLTVL.

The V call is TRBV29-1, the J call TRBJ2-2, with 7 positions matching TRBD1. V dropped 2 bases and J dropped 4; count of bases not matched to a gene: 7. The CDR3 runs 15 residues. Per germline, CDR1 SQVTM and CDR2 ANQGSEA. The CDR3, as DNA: TGCAGCGTTGAAAAGGGGGCGTCGGGCACCGGGGAGCTGTTTTTT. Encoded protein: CSVEKGASGTGELFF.